Reported below is one TCR beta chain. Its antigen remains unknown. This specimen comes from a study of cytomegalovirus exposure and HLA in healthy donors. Study observations and caveats: In a later analysis, a missense DCLRE1C variant was linked to TCR beta V- and J-gene trimming. Most observed TCR sequences were rare, whereas some public TCRs were detected in many donors.

The study ran its PCR with 60 Vbeta and 13 Jbeta primers. Clones were read by immunoSEQ multiplex PCR, and TCRdb kept only the in-frame ones, dropping some. The sample lists more than 80,000 clones; about four fifths were seen once. Germline V gives CDR1 LGHNA, CDR2 YSLEER. Trimming removed 0 bases at V and 7 bases at J, with 16 bases between. This CDR3 region has 16 residues. This receptor was obtained from a human donor in good health. The J gene is TRBJ2-1, the V gene TRBV4-3; possibly TRBD2 for D (5 bases). Material: PBMCs. The CDR3 sequence: CASSQDSRGIINEQFF. The CDR3 bases are TGCGCCAGCAGCCAAGATTCCCGGGGAATAATTAATGAGCAGTTCTTC.